In this sample, the clone carrying this T cell receptor beta chain turned up many times. The antigen is undetermined. The data are from a study of CD8+CD57+ T cells in acquired aplastic anemia. Study summary: On average, sorted CD4+ and CD8+ cells gave around 3 ug of DNA. Points from the study as a whole: Patients versus controls showed no significant CD8+ Simpson's diversity difference. Overlapping CD8+ CDR3 repertoires of patients and controls contained approximately 28 shared sequences.

CDR3 length: 17 amino acids. CDR1 is LNHNV, CDR2 YYDKDF, per germline (reference sequence). The V gene end was trimmed by 1 base and the J gene end by 4 bases; junction bases not matched to a gene: 9. Genomic DNA acted as the template from which TCR beta VDJ combination and CDR3 sequence profiling were carried out. TCRdb re-analysed the reads in MiXCR, keeping a single row per CDR3 protein. The data hold around 180,000 distinct CDR3 sequences, with around 66% observed a single time. This chain connects TRBV15 to TRBJ2-3, with TRBD1 matching over 9 bases. The receptor was derived from a human donor with severe aplastic anemia or a healthy control (not recorded which). Sequences were obtained from sorted CD4+, CD8+, or CD8+CD57+ T cells (not recorded which) from PBMCs. The CDR3 region has the DNA TGTGCCACCAGCAGAGCCGGTCCGGGACAGGGTGCAGATACGCAGTATTTT. This codes for CATSRAGPGQGADTQYF.